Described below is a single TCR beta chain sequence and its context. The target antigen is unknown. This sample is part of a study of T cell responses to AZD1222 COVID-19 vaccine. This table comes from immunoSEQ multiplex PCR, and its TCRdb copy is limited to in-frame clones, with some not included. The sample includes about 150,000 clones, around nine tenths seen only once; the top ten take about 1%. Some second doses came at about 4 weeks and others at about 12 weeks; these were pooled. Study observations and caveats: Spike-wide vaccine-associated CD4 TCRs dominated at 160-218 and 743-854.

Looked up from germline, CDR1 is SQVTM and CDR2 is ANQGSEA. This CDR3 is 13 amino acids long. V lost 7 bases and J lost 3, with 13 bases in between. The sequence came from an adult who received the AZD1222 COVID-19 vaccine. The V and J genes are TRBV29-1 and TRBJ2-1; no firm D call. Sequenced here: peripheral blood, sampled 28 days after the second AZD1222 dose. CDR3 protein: CSARTEFYNEQFF. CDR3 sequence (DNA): TGCAGCGCTCGGACGGAATTCTACAATGAGCAGTTCTTC.